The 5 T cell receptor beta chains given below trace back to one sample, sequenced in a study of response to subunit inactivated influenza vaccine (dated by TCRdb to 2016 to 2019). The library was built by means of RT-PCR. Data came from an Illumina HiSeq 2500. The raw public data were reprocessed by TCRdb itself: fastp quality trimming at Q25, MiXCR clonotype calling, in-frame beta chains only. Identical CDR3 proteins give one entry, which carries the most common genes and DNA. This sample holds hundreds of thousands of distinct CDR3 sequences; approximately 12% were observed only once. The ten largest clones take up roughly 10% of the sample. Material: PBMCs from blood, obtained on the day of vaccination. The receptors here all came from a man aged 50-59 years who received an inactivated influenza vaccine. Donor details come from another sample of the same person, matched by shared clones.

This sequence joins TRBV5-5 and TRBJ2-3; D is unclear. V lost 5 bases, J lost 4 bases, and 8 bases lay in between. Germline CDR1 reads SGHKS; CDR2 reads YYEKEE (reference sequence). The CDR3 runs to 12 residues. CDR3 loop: CASRQVADTQYF. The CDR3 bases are TGTGCCAGCAGGCAAGTTGCAGATACGCAGTATTTT.

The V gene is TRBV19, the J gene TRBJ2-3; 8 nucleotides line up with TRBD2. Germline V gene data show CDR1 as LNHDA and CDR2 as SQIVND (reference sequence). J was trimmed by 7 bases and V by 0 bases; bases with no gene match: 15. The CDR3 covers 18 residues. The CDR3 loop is CASSIDWREAEIRNTQYF. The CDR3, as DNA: TGTGCCAGTAGTATAGATTGGCGGGAGGCGGAGATACGTAATACGCAGTATTTT.

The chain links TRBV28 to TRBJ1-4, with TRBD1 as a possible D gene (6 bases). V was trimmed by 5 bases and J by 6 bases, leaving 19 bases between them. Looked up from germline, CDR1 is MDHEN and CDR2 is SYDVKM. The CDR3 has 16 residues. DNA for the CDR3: TGTGCCAGCAGTCCGTCTACCGGGACATCTTATGAAAAACTGTTTTTT. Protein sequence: CASSPSTGTSYEKLFF.

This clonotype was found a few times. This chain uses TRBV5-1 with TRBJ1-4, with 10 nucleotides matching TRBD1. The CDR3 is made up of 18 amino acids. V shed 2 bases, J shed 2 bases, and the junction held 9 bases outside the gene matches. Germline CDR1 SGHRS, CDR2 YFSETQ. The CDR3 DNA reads TGCGCCAGCAGCTTCTATCCGGGACAGGGGACGACTAATGAAAAACTGTTTTTT. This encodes CASSFYPGQGTTNEKLFF.

The CDR3 DNA reads as TGTGCCAGCAGCCAAAGGGGAGCGGGAGGAGAAGAGACCCAGTACTTC. Encoded protein: CASSQRGAGGEETQYF. The gene calls are TRBV4-2 and TRBJ2-5, with 9 nucleotides matching TRBD2. J gave up 3 bases and V 2 bases, and 7 bases lay outside the gene matches. The germline gives CDR1 LGHNA, CDR2 YNFKEQ. The CDR3 length is 16 residues.